These 18 T cell receptor beta chains were all obtained from the same sample, sequenced in a study of blood T cell repertoires in COVID-19. Profiled with immunoSEQ multiplex PCR; TCRdb holds only in-frame clones, not every one. The table shows about 68,000 clones, with 86% occurring only once. The sample comprised peripheral blood. These receptors all come from a man in his thirties or forties with acute or convalescent COVID-19.

CDR3 sequence reads: CASSPQASYNEQFF. The CDR3 DNA is TGTGCCAGCAGCCCCCAGGCCAGTTACAATGAGCAGTTCTTC. The rearrangement joins TRBV6-4 to TRBJ2-1; D is undetermined. Trimming stripped 6 bases from V and 4 bases from J, with 13 bases between. Germline CDR1 reads MRHNA; CDR2 reads SNTAGT. This CDR3 has 14 residues.

J is TRBJ1-1 and V is TRBV7-3; tentatively, D is TRBD1 (5 bases). The germline V gene has CDR1 SGHTA and CDR2 FQGTGA. The CDR3 totals 14 residues. Trimming took off 6 bases at V and 4 bases at J, with 15 bases between the two ends. The CDR3 loop reads CASSVLGEGTEAFF. CDR3 bases: TGTGCCAGCAGTGTGCTGGGGGAGGGCACTGAAGCTTTCTTT.

The CDR3: CSATPNEQFF. DNA of the CDR3: TGCAGTGCTACTCCTAATGAGCAGTTCTTC. The J gene is TRBJ2-1, the V gene TRBV20-1; D not resolved. Trimming stripped 4 bases from V and 7 bases from J, with 5 bases between. This CDR3 has 10 amino acids. Germline V gene lookup returns CDR1 DFQATT and CDR2 SNEGSKA (reference sequence).

This clone was observed once. The V and J genes are TRBV19 and TRBJ2-1; tentatively, D is TRBD2 (6 bases). Germline V gene data show CDR1 as LNHDA and CDR2 as SQIVND (reference sequence). CDR3 length: 13 amino acids. Trimming took 6 bases from V and 2 from J, leaving 8 bases between them. The CDR3 coding sequence is TGTGCCAGTAGGGAGGGCCCCTACAATGAGCAGTTCTTC. It is translated as CASREGPYNEQFF.

In DNA, the CDR3 is TGTGCCAGCAGTTTATTGGGGGGAGGTACACAACGGGAGCAGTTCTTC. This encodes CASSLLGGGTQREQFF. The chain joins TRBV27 to TRBJ2-1; TRBD2 is a possible D gene (6 bases). The germline CDR1 and CDR2 sequences are MNHEY and SMNVEV (reference sequence). Trimming shortened V by 1 base and J by 10 bases, and 20 bases separated the two germline ends. There are 16 residues in the CDR3.

The J gene is TRBJ1-1, the V gene TRBV28, with a weak D call TRBD1 (5 bases). The V end lost 7 bases, the J end lost 0 bases, and 15 bases lay between the germline ends. Germline CDR1 MDHEN, CDR2 SYDVKM. The CDR3 has 15 residues. CDR3 region: CASIYSDMMNTEAFF. In nucleotides, the CDR3 is TGTGCCAGCATTTACTCGGACATGATGAACACTGAAGCTTTCTTT.

This chain uses TRBV10-1 with TRBJ1-1; 8 bases line up with TRBD1. With V trimmed by 5 bases and J by 6 bases, 8 bases remained unmatched. This CDR3 spans 14 amino acids. Germline assignment: CDR1 WNHNN and CDR2 SYGVQD (reference sequence). CDR3 sequence reads: CASSQQGGSAEAFF. The CDR3 nucleotides read TGCGCCAGCAGTCAACAGGGGGGTTCGGCTGAAGCTTTCTTT.

This clone occurred once. This chain uses TRBV4-3 with TRBJ2-2; TRBD1 agrees at 11 bases. The junction had 5 bases not matched to a gene; V was cut back by 5 bases and J by 6 bases. Germline V CDR1 and CDR2: LGHNA, YSLEER. This CDR3 is 15 amino acids long. CDR3 in amino acids: CASSVGQGAAGELFF. In DNA form, the CDR3 reads TGCGCCAGCAGCGTCGGACAGGGGGCTGCCGGGGAGCTGTTTTTT.

The chain is built from TRBV6-5 and TRBJ1-5; TRBD1 is a possible D gene (5 bases). The V gene lost 6 bases and the J gene lost 7 bases, with 19 bases spanning the gap. This CDR3 is built from 15 residues. The germline V gene has CDR1 MNHEY and CDR2 SVGAGI. The CDR3: CASSPWGGSGQPQHF. CDR3 nucleotides: TGTGCCAGCAGCCCCTGGGGGGGATCGGGGCAGCCCCAGCATTTT.

This chain joins TRBV7-9 and TRBJ1-2; D is undetermined. Trimming stripped 4 bases from V and 10 bases from J, with 10 bases between. Germline CDR1 and CDR2: SEHNR and FQNEAQ (reference sequence). This CDR3 is built from 11 residues. This CDR3 reads CASSSARDYTF. As DNA, the CDR3 is TGTGCCAGCAGCTCGGCGAGGGACTACACCTTC.

The chain recombines TRBV6-1 with TRBJ2-1; TRBD2 is a possible D gene (5 bases). This CDR3 has 15 amino acids. Trimming removed 1 base at V and 0 bases at J, with 7 bases between. Germline lookup yields CDR1 MNHNS and CDR2 SASEGT. CDR3 sequence reads: CASSEERLSYNEQFF. The CDR3 region has the DNA TGTGCCAGCAGTGAAGAGCGGCTCTCCTACAATGAGCAGTTCTTC.

V usage is TRBV29-1 and J usage is TRBJ1-3, with 9 bases aligning to TRBD1. CDR1 and CDR2 (germline): SQVTM, ANQGSEA. V trimming: 3 bases; J trimming: 5 bases; junction bases outside the gene matches: 2. The CDR3 has 13 residues. The CDR3 loop reads CSVDDRGRNTIYF. CDR3 DNA: TGCAGCGTTGATGACAGGGGGAGAAACACCATATATTTT.

The CDR3 reads CASSLQGLAGVETQYF. As DNA, the CDR3 is TGTGCCAGCAGCCTTCAGGGACTAGCGGGAGTAGAGACCCAGTACTTC. The chain links TRBV11-2 to TRBJ2-5; TRBD2 matches at 14 bases. CDR1 and CDR2 from the germline V gene are SGHAT and FQNNGV. The CDR3 extends over 16 amino acids. Losses at the gene ends were 5 bases for V and 4 bases for J; bases not matched to a gene: 6. The full variable domain, in which reference TRBV11-2 and TRBJ2-5 provide the parts outside the CDR3, is EAGVAQSPRYKIIEKRQSVAFWCNPISGHATLYWYQQILGQGPKLLIQFQNNGVVDDSQLPKDRFSAERLKGVDSTLKIQPAKLEDSAVYLCASSLQGLAGVETQYFGPGTRLLVL.

The V gene is TRBV2, the J gene TRBJ2-1; weak D call: TRBD1 (6 bases). This CDR3 has 14 amino acids. Germline CDR1 and CDR2: SNHLY and FYNNEI. V dropped 8 bases and J dropped 2 bases, with 13 bases sitting between them. The CDR3 reads CASQDSETYNEQFF. The CDR3 bases are TGTGCCAGCCAGGACAGTGAAACCTACAATGAGCAGTTCTTC.

The rearrangement joins TRBV5-1 to TRBJ2-5; D possibly corresponds to TRBD2 (5 bases). Per the germline V gene, CDR1 is SGHRS and CDR2 is YFSETQ. V was shortened by 0 bases and J by 5 bases, with 14 bases between the two germline ends. The CDR3 contains 15 residues. CDR3 in DNA: TGCGCCAGCAGCTTGGGGCAGAGCGGCTACGAGACCCAGTACTTC. Its translation is CASSLGQSGYETQYF.

The CDR3 sequence is CASREGLANLPISTDTQYF. In nucleotides, the CDR3 is TGTGCCAGCAGGGAGGGACTAGCGAACCTACCCATCAGCACAGATACGCAGTATTTT. This chain connects TRBV2 to TRBJ2-3, with 10 bases lining up with TRBD2. CDR1 is SNHLY and CDR2 is FYNNEI in the germline V gene. The CDR3 has 19 amino acids. J was trimmed by 0 bases and V by 6 bases; bases with no gene match: 15. The whole variable domain, filled in from reference TRBV2 and TRBJ2-3, reads EPEVTQTPSHQVTQMGQEVILRCVPISNHLYFYWYRQILGQKVEFLVSFYNNEISEKSEIFDDQFSVERPDGSNFTLKIRSTKLEDSAMYFCASREGLANLPISTDTQYFGPGTRLTVL.

This sequence joins TRBV6-4 and TRBJ1-3, with TRBD1 as a possible D gene (5 bases). Trimming took off 0 bases at V and 0 bases at J, with 21 bases between the two ends. The CDR3 contains 20 residues. Germline V gene data show CDR1 as MRHNA and CDR2 as SNTAGT. The CDR3 DNA sequence: TGTGCCAGCAGTGACTCAGGCGCGGGACCTCCCCTTACCTCTGGAAACACCATATATTTT. Translating gives CASSDSGAGPPLTSGNTIYF.

The rearrangement uses TRBV2 and TRBJ2-5; D is perhaps TRBD1 (6 bases). The germline V gene encodes CDR1 SNHLY and CDR2 FYNNEI. The V gene lost 7 bases and the J gene lost 5 bases, with 14 bases spanning the gap. The CDR3 is made up of 13 amino acids. The CDR3 protein is CASTSGTWETQYF. CDR3 coding DNA: TGTGCCAGCACCTCCGGGACATGGGAGACCCAGTACTTC.